The 27 T cell receptor beta chains below come from one sample, sequenced in a study of OX40 agonist ivuxolimab in advanced cancers. The assay was immunoSEQ multiplex PCR, and TCRdb's table has in-frame clones only and misses some. The table shows around 40,000 clones, with approximately 80% occurring only once. The input for sequencing was CD4+ or CD8+ T cells sorted from blood, taken in a trial of the OX40 agonist ivuxolimab. These receptor sequences come from an adult with an advanced solid tumor such as melanoma, head and neck, liver or kidney cancer.

This rearrangement joins TRBV29-1 to TRBJ2-2; maybe TRBD1 (6 bases). The CDR3 is 12 amino acids. V lost 7 bases and J lost 3, with 9 bases in between. Per germline, CDR1 SQVTM and CDR2 ANQGSEA. The CDR3 DNA reads as TGCAGCGGAGGGGGAGACACCGGGGAGCTGTTTTTT. It translates to CSGGGDTGELFF.

This chain connects TRBV27 to TRBJ2-7; 8 bases align to TRBD2. From germline, CDR1 is MNHEY and CDR2 SMNVEV (reference sequence). This CDR3 is built from 14 residues. Unmatched junction bases numbered 2, after V lost 2 bases and J lost 2 bases. This CDR3 reads CASSLSGSAYEQYF. The DNA of the CDR3 is TGTGCCAGCAGTTTAAGCGGGAGTGCCTACGAGCAGTACTTC.

The rearrangement links TRBV19 to TRBJ2-4, with D possibly matching TRBD1 (6 bases). This CDR3 comprises 13 residues. V was clipped by 10 bases and J by 8 bases, with 18 bases between them. Germline V lookup: CDR1 LNHDA, CDR2 SQIVND (reference sequence). CDR3 protein: CATGQPTDYIQYF. CDR3 sequence (DNA): TGTGCCACCGGACAGCCAACGGATTACATTCAGTACTTC.

The chain joins TRBV4-3 to TRBJ2-2, with 12 bases matching TRBD2. The CDR3 covers 16 residues. The ends lost 2 bases at V and 7 bases at J; junction bases unmatched: 5. Per germline, CDR1 LGHNA and CDR2 YSLEER. CDR3 in amino acids: CASSQLAGGLGGELFF. CDR3 sequence (DNA): TGCGCCAGCAGCCAACTAGCGGGGGGGCTTGGCGGGGAGCTGTTTTTT.

V gene TRBV30 combines with J gene TRBJ1-1, with TRBD1 matching 7 bases. CDR1 GTSNPN and CDR2 SVGIG come from the germline V gene (reference sequence). Trimming took 0 bases from V and 1 from J; bases not matched to a gene: 5. The CDR3 length is 15 residues. The CDR3: CAWSVAGTANTEAFF. CDR3 sequence (DNA): TGTGCCTGGAGTGTCGCCGGGACAGCGAACACTGAAGCTTTCTTT.

The chain couples TRBV6-6 to TRBJ1-5; tentative D call: TRBD1 (5 bases). The CDR3 has 14 residues. CDR1 is MNHNY and CDR2 is SVGAGI in the germline V gene (reference sequence). Trimming shortened V by 7 bases and J by 0 bases, and 10 bases separated the two germline ends. The CDR3: CASNTGDSNQPQHF. CDR3 nucleotide sequence: TGTGCCAGCAATACAGGAGATAGCAATCAGCCCCAGCATTTT.

The chain recombines TRBV19 with TRBJ2-7; D is possibly TRBD2 (6 bases). Trimming cost V 10 bases and J 0 bases, with 16 bases left between them. The CDR3 is 14 amino acids. Germline CDR1 and CDR2: LNHDA and SQIVND (reference sequence). The CDR3 loop is CATSLGGTSYEQYF. In DNA, the CDR3 is TGTGCCACCTCCTTGGGCGGGACCTCCTACGAGCAGTACTTC.

The rearrangement joins TRBV9 to TRBJ2-1, with 9 nucleotides matching TRBD2. Germline loops: CDR1 SGDLS, CDR2 YYNGEE. The CDR3 extends over 16 amino acids. Trimming took 0 bases from V and 9 from J; bases not matched to a gene: 10. In DNA form, the CDR3 reads TGTGCCAGCAGCGTAGGGGCGGGAGGGCCCTCGGTTGAGCAGTTCTTC. Its translation: CASSVGAGGPSVEQFF.

V gene TRBV6-4 combines with J gene TRBJ2-5; D unresolved. The CDR3 sequence is 13 residues long. Trimming left V 5 bases short and J 3 bases short, with 10 bases between. Germline V gene sequence: CDR1 MRHNA, CDR2 SNTAGT. The chain's CDR3 is CASSPRAEETQYF. The CDR3 region has the DNA TGTGCCAGCAGTCCTAGAGCCGAAGAGACCCAGTACTTC.

The rearrangement links TRBV19 to TRBJ2-7; TRBD1 is a possible D gene (5 bases). Looked up from germline, CDR1 is LNHDA and CDR2 is SQIVND (reference sequence). Trimming left V 3 bases short and J 7 bases short, with 10 bases between. The CDR3 spans 12 residues. CDR3: CASSMGQQEQYF. For the CDR3, the DNA is TGTGCCAGTAGTATGGGGCAACAGGAGCAGTACTTC.

V gene TRBV2 combines with J gene TRBJ1-2; possibly TRBD1 for D (6 bases). This CDR3 spans 13 amino acids. Germline lookup yields CDR1 SNHLY and CDR2 FYNNEI. V lost 3 bases, J lost 4 bases, and 9 bases lay in between. Here the CDR3 DNA reads TGTGCCAGCAGTGATCACAGGGTCTATGGCTACACCTTC. This sequence encodes CASSDHRVYGYTF.

This rearrangement joins TRBV12-2 to TRBJ2-3; the table names TRBD2, a call not compared with the DNA. TRBV12-2 is shown as a pseudogene. CDR3 length: 18 amino acids. CDR3 protein: CASRFLPWSSGDTDTQYF. The CDR3 DNA reads as TGTGCAAGTCGCTTCCTCCCGTGGAGTAGCGGGGACACAGATACGCAGTATTTT.

This chain joins TRBV7-9 and TRBJ2-7; D ambiguous. Germline assignment: CDR1 SEHNR and CDR2 FQNEAQ (reference sequence). V was pared by 1 base and J by 3 bases, with 4 bases between. The CDR3 spans 12 residues. The CDR3 DNA sequence: TGTGCCAGCAGCTTAGGGTTCTACGAGCAGTACTTC. Amino acids: CASSLGFYEQYF.

The rearrangement joins TRBV5-6 to TRBJ1-2; weak D call: TRBD1 (5 bases). This CDR3 has 14 residues. The germline V gene encodes CDR1 SGHDT and CDR2 YYEEEE. The V end was cut by 0 bases, the J end by 5 bases, with 11 bases between. The chain's CDR3 is CASSLAGSEYGYTF. The CDR3 DNA sequence: TGTGCCAGCAGCTTGGCAGGGAGCGAGTATGGCTACACCTTC.

The sample holds one count of this clone. The chain employs TRBV19 and TRBJ2-2; perhaps TRBD1 as D (5 bases). V lost 1 base and J lost 2, with 14 bases in between. This CDR3 comprises 17 residues. CDR1 and CDR2 from the germline V gene are LNHDA and SQIVND (reference sequence). The CDR3 nucleotides are TGTGCCAGTAGTATAGTAGGGGCAGGGATAAACACCGGGGAGCTGTTTTTT. This encodes CASSIVGAGINTGELFF. Supplemented by reference TRBV19 and TRBJ2-2, the full variable domain reads DGGITQSPKYLFRKEGQNVTLSCEQNLNHDAMYWYRQDPGQGLRLIYYSQIVNDFQKGDIAEGYSVSREKKESFPLTVTSAQKNPTAFYLCASSIVGAGINTGELFFGEGSRLTVL.

This clone was recorded once. The chain uses TRBV11-2 and TRBJ1-4; 7 bases are shared with TRBD1. Germline V gene sequence: CDR1 SGHAT, CDR2 FQNNGV. J was trimmed by 4 bases and V by 6 bases; bases with no gene match: 5. There are 14 residues in the CDR3. The CDR3 protein is CASRTTGDNEKLFF. CDR3 DNA sequence: TGTGCCAGCAGGACAACAGGGGATAATGAAAAACTGTTTTTT.

The chain is built from TRBV9 and TRBJ2-1; 8 positions match TRBD2. The CDR3 has 15 amino acids. V lost 2 bases and J lost 3; bases outside the gene matches: 4. Germline CDR1 SGDLS, CDR2 YYNGEE. The CDR3 is CASSVSGALYNEQFF. The CDR3 region has the DNA TGTGCCAGCAGCGTTAGCGGGGCGCTCTACAATGAGCAGTTCTTC. Full variable domain (rest looked up from reference TRBV9 and TRBJ2-1): DSGVTQTPKHLITATGQRVTLRCSPRSGDLSVYWYQQSLDQGLQFLIQYYNGEERAKGNILERFSAQQFPDLHSELNLSSLELGDSALYFCASSVSGALYNEQFFGPGTRLTVL.

The gene calls are TRBV4-2 and TRBJ1-4; D not resolved. Germline values: CDR1 LGHNA, CDR2 YNFKEQ. Trimming shortened V by 4 bases and J by 7 bases, and 7 bases separated the two germline ends. CDR3 length: 12 amino acids. The CDR3 DNA reads as TGTGCCAGCAGCCCTCTCTCTGAAAAACTGTTTTTT. Translation: CASSPLSEKLFF.

This clone was observed a few times. The chain carries TRBV27 and TRBJ1-6; D is possibly TRBD1 (5 bases). The CDR3 totals 14 residues. Germline V gene lookup returns CDR1 MNHEY and CDR2 SMNVEV (reference sequence). The V and J ends lost 2 bases and 8 bases respectively, with 10 bases between them. CDR3 protein: CASSLGQGYSPLHF. The CDR3 DNA sequence: TGTGCCAGCAGTTTAGGGCAGGGTTATTCACCCCTCCACTTT.

This clone occurred once. The CDR3 sequence is CASSSTDRANTEAFF. In DNA, the CDR3 is TGTGCCAGCAGCTCGACGGACAGGGCGAACACTGAAGCTTTCTTT. This chain connects TRBV7-9 to TRBJ1-1, with 8 bases aligning to TRBD1. This CDR3 region has 15 residues. Trimming took 4 bases from V and 1 from J; bases not matched to a gene: 5. Germline CDR1 SEHNR, CDR2 FQNEAQ (reference sequence). Filled out from reference TRBV7-9 and TRBJ1-1, the complete variable domain reads DTGVSQNPRHKITKRGQNVTFRCDPISEHNRLYWYRQTLGQGPEFLTYFQNEAQLEKSRLLSDRFSAERPKGSFSTLEIQRTEQGDSAMYLCASSSTDRANTEAFFGQGTRLTVV.

This clone has more than one count but fewer than ten. The chain couples TRBV7-8 to TRBJ1-2, with no clear D. Trimming removed 3 bases at V and 6 bases at J, with 11 bases between. This CDR3 comprises 13 residues. Per the germline V gene, CDR1 is SGHVS and CDR2 is FQNEAQ. CDR3 coding DNA: TGTGCCAGCAGCTTCGCCCCGAGCGATGGCTACACCTTC. This encodes CASSFAPSDGYTF.

V gene TRBV28 combines with J gene TRBJ1-1; D gene ambiguous. Germline CDR1 reads MDHEN; CDR2 reads SYDVKM. The CDR3 spans 15 residues. Trimming removed 0 bases at V and 1 base at J, with 9 bases between. The CDR3 loop is CASSLWQAKNTEAFF. The CDR3 nucleotides are TGTGCCAGCAGTTTATGGCAGGCGAAGAACACTGAAGCTTTCTTT.

The genes are TRBV7-9 and TRBJ2-3; no definite D call. The germline CDR1 and CDR2 sequences are SEHNR and FQNEAQ (reference sequence). This CDR3 has 12 amino acids. Trimming shortened V by 6 bases and J by 4 bases, and 8 bases separated the two germline ends. CDR3 DNA sequence: TGTGCCAGCAGGTTTCTTTCAGATACGCAGTATTTT. It translates to CASRFLSDTQYF.

The chain carries TRBV7-9 and TRBJ2-2; 15 bases agree with TRBD2. Germline-derived CDR1 and CDR2 are SEHNR and FQNEAQ (reference sequence). The V gene end was trimmed by 3 bases and the J gene end by 7 bases; junction bases not matched to a gene: 9. CDR3 size: 18 residues. CDR3 sequence reads: CASSFTGTSGRINGELFF. The CDR3 coding sequence is TGTGCCAGCAGCTTCACCGGGACTAGCGGGAGGATTAACGGGGAGCTGTTTTTT.

This chain uses TRBV15 with TRBJ2-2, with D hard to call. Germline V lookup: CDR1 LNHNV, CDR2 YYDKDF (reference sequence). Trimming removed 0 bases at V and 1 base at J, with 3 bases between. This CDR3 is built from 14 residues. The CDR3: CATSRDRNTGELFF. In nucleotides, the CDR3 is TGTGCCACCAGCAGAGACAGGAACACCGGGGAGCTGTTTTTT.

This clone was seen once. The V and J genes are TRBV7-3 and TRBJ2-1; 8 bases agree with TRBD2. The V gene end was trimmed by 2 bases and the J gene end by 5 bases; junction bases not matched to a gene: 11. The CDR3 spans 17 residues. Germline V gene data show CDR1 as SGHTA and CDR2 as FQGTGA. CDR3 loop: CASSLAAGGLPHNEQFF. As DNA, the CDR3 is TGTGCCAGCAGCTTAGCTGCGGGAGGACTCCCTCACAATGAGCAGTTCTTC.

This chain links TRBV5-1 with TRBJ1-4, with 9 bases fitting TRBD1. The germline V gene encodes CDR1 SGHRS and CDR2 YFSETQ. This CDR3 region has 14 residues. Trimming took 4 bases from V and 7 from J; bases not matched to a gene: 5. The CDR3 sequence: CASSTGQGGEKLFF. CDR3 nucleotides: TGCGCCAGCAGCACGGGACAGGGAGGTGAAAAACTGTTTTTT. Together with reference TRBV5-1 and TRBJ1-4, the CDR3 gives the full variable domain: KAGVTQTPRYLIKTRGQQVTLSCSPISGHRSVSWYQQTPGQGLQFLFEYFSETQRNKGNFPGRFSGRQFSNSRSEMNVSTLELGDSALYLCASSTGQGGEKLFFGSGTQLSVL.